The 21 T cell receptor beta chains given below trace back to one sample, sequenced in a study of blood T cell repertoires in COVID-19. The assay was immunoSEQ multiplex PCR, and TCRdb's table has in-frame clones only and misses some. Here the sample spans about 280,000 clones, around nine tenths being singletons. Sequences were obtained from PBMCs or T cells enriched from blood (not recorded which). Source of these receptors: a woman between 35 and 50 years old who had recovered from COVID-19.

The rearrangement links TRBV10-3 to TRBJ1-6; TRBD1 is a possible D gene (6 bases). The germline V gene encodes CDR1 ENHRY and CDR2 SYGVKD. The CDR3 length is 13 residues. V lost 6 bases to trimming and J lost 7 bases, with 10 bases between them. CDR3 nucleotide sequence: TGTGCCATCAGCACAGGGTTGAATTCACCCCTCCACTTT. Translating it yields CAISTGLNSPLHF.

The rearrangement uses TRBV7-2 and TRBJ2-5; tentative D call: TRBD2 (7 bases). CDR3 length: 14 amino acids. Trimming shortened V by 1 base and J by 7 bases, and 13 bases separated the two germline ends. Germline CDR1 SGHTA, CDR2 FQGNSA. The CDR3 reads CASSLVGGQGTQYF. CDR3 nucleotides: TGTGCCAGCAGCTTAGTGGGGGGGCAGGGGACCCAGTACTTC.

In DNA, the CDR3 is TGCGCCAGCACCAAGCAGGGGCCCCAGGCGGATGAGCAGTTCTTC. Protein: CASTKQGPQADEQFF. The V call is TRBV10-1, the J call TRBJ2-1; D perhaps matches TRBD1 (6 bases). CDR1 and CDR2 (germline): WNHNN, SYGVQD (reference sequence). The CDR3 sequence is 15 residues long. V lost 7 bases and J 8 bases, leaving 21 bases between the germline ends.

The chain is built from TRBV27 and TRBJ2-3, with TRBD1 matching 12 bases. CDR1 is MNHEY, CDR2 SMNVEV, per germline (reference sequence). The CDR3 loop spans 15 amino acids. Trimming cost V 6 bases and J 5 bases; bases outside gene matches: 6. In DNA, the CDR3 is TGTGCCAGCAGACCGGGACAGGGGGCTGGAGATACGCAGTATTTT. Amino acid sequence: CASRPGQGAGDTQYF.

This clone was detected many times. The rearrangement joins TRBV13 to TRBJ1-4, with TRBD1 matching 8 bases. The CDR3 extends over 15 amino acids. V trimming: 5 bases; J trimming: 6 bases; junction bases outside the gene matches: 8. Germline loops: CDR1 PRHDT, CDR2 FYEKMQ (reference sequence). CDR3 residues: CASSRRTGRDEKLFF. As DNA, the CDR3 is TGTGCCAGCAGCCGTCGGACAGGGAGGGATGAAAAACTGTTTTTT.

This chain connects TRBV20-1 to TRBJ1-1, with TRBD1 matching 7 bases. The germline CDR1 and CDR2 sequences are DFQATT and SNEGSKA (reference sequence). CDR3 size: 11 residues. The CDR3 loop reads CSGQENTEAFF. CDR3 DNA: TGCAGCGGACAGGAGAACACTGAAGCTTTCTTT.

This chain uses TRBV4-1 with TRBJ1-2; 8 bases are a match to TRBD1. Germline V gives CDR1 MGHRA, CDR2 YSYEKL. This CDR3 has 14 amino acids. J lost 4 bases, V lost 4 bases, and 5 bases had no gene match. The CDR3 DNA reads as TGCGCCAGCAGCCTCGGACAGGGCAGCTATGGCTACACCTTC. It translates to CASSLGQGSYGYTF.

V is TRBV15 and J is TRBJ2-1, with 10 positions matching TRBD2. Germline V gene data show CDR1 as LNHNV and CDR2 as YYDKDF (reference sequence). Trimming cost V 0 bases and J 0 bases; bases outside gene matches: 5. The CDR3 contains 18 residues. The chain's CDR3 is CATSRDQLAGPSYNEQFF. The DNA for the CDR3 is TGTGCCACCAGCAGAGATCAACTAGCGGGACCCTCCTACAATGAGCAGTTCTTC.

The rearrangement links TRBV5-4 to TRBJ2-3; 8 bases match TRBD2. After removal of 4 bases from V and 2 bases from J, the junction contained 6 bases not matched to a gene. Germline assignment: CDR1 SGHNT and CDR2 YYREEE (reference sequence). The CDR3 is made up of 15 amino acids. The CDR3 reads CASSPREGLTDTQYF. CDR3 nucleotides: TGTGCCAGCAGCCCTCGGGAGGGCCTCACAGATACGCAGTATTTT.

The rearrangement links TRBV15 to TRBJ2-1; a weak D match, TRBD1 (6 bases). V lost 3 bases and J lost 5, with 17 bases in between. Germline V gene sequence: CDR1 LNHNV, CDR2 YYDKDF (reference sequence). The CDR3 is made up of 16 amino acids. The CDR3 spells CATSRGAGRADNEQFF. CDR3 DNA: TGTGCCACCAGCAGGGGGGCTGGGCGAGCTGACAATGAGCAGTTCTTC.

Comment on this clone: The same CDR3 is also encoded by other DNA sequences in this sample. The V call is TRBV5-4, the J call TRBJ1-2, with TRBD1 identical over 8 bases. CDR1 and CDR2 from the germline V gene are SGHNT and YYREEE (reference sequence). This CDR3 spans 14 amino acids. Losses at the gene ends were 2 bases for V and 4 bases for J; bases not matched to a gene: 4. CDR3 in DNA: TGTGCCAGCAGCTTTGGACAGGGAGCCTATGGCTACACCTTC. It is translated as CASSFGQGAYGYTF.

This chain connects TRBV6-6 to TRBJ1-6, with 9 bases fitting TRBD1. Looked up from germline, CDR1 is MNHNY and CDR2 is SVGAGI (reference sequence). V lost 6 bases to trimming and J lost 10 bases; unmatched junction nucleotides: 13. The CDR3 is made up of 16 amino acids. Written as DNA, the CDR3 is TGTGCCAGCAGCTTTTACGGCAGGACAGGGGTATCACCCCTCCACTTT. This translates into CASSFYGRTGVSPLHF.

The V gene is TRBV27, the J gene TRBJ2-5, with D possibly being TRBD2 (6 bases). The CDR3 contains 13 residues. V was clipped by 0 bases and J by 4 bases, with 6 bases between them. Germline V lookup: CDR1 MNHEY, CDR2 SMNVEV (reference sequence). This chain's CDR3 is CASSLSGGETQYF. CDR3 sequence (DNA): TGTGCCAGCAGTTTATCCGGGGGAGAGACCCAGTACTTC.

The chain recombines TRBV7-2 with TRBJ2-2, with a tentative D call TRBD2 (6 bases). The V gene lost 3 bases and the J gene lost 0 bases, with 8 bases spanning the gap. The CDR3 spans 15 residues. CDR1 SGHTA and CDR2 FQGNSA come from the germline V gene. CDR3 sequence reads: CASSFSGTNTGELFF. The CDR3 bases are TGTGCCAGCAGCTTTAGCGGAACGAACACCGGGGAGCTGTTTTTT.

In this sample, this clone turned up a few times. The chain uses TRBV11-3 and TRBJ1-5; 11 positions match TRBD1. From germline, CDR1 is SGHNT and CDR2 YENEEA. Trimming at V came to 5 bases and at J to 7 bases, leaving 10 bases not matched to a gene. This CDR3 comprises 16 residues. The CDR3 bases are TGTGCCAGCAGCGAGACCCCGGGACAGGGGGGCCAGCCCCAGCATTTT. This gives the protein CASSETPGQGGQPQHF.

This CDR3 reads CASSLARTSEQFF. The CDR3 DNA reads as TGTGCCAGCAGCTTAGCTCGGACTAGCGAGCAGTTCTTC. The chain recombines TRBV7-2 with TRBJ2-1; 8 nucleotides line up with TRBD2. V gave up 0 bases and J gave up 10 bases; unmatched junction bases: 2. This CDR3 has 13 residues. Per the germline V gene, CDR1 is SGHTA and CDR2 is FQGNSA.

This clone was seen many times. V usage is TRBV5-1 and J usage is TRBJ2-5; 9 bases match TRBD1. J lost 5 bases, V lost 5 bases, and 7 bases had no gene match. Germline V gives CDR1 SGHRS, CDR2 YFSETQ. This CDR3 contains 14 residues. In nucleotides, the CDR3 is TGCGCCAGCAGGAACAGGGGGCTCGGGGAGACCCAGTACTTC. Amino acids: CASRNRGLGETQYF.

This clone was counted between two and nine times. The chain uses TRBV7-9 and TRBJ2-3; TRBD2 matches 11 bases. CDR1 is SEHNR and CDR2 is FQNEAQ in the germline V gene (reference sequence). CDR3 length: 19 residues. V dropped 1 base and J dropped 2; count of bases not matched to a gene: 11. CDR3 sequence reads: CASSLGSIRLAGHTDTQYF. DNA for the CDR3: TGTGCCAGCAGCTTAGGGTCGATACGACTAGCGGGACACACAGATACGCAGTATTTT.

This chain links TRBV11-2 with TRBJ2-5, with 10 bases matching TRBD1. Unmatched junction bases numbered 10, after V lost 5 bases and J lost 4 bases. Germline CDR1 is SGHAT and CDR2 is FQNNGV. There are 16 residues in the CDR3. CDR3 in amino acids: CASSPPGQGRRETQYF. As DNA, the CDR3 is TGTGCCAGCAGCCCCCCGGGACAGGGGAGACGAGAGACCCAGTACTTC.

The chain is built from TRBV19 and TRBJ1-5; no definite D call. Trimming pared 3 bases from V and 5 bases from J, leaving 11 bases between. Germline values: CDR1 LNHDA, CDR2 SQIVND (reference sequence). The CDR3 length is 14 residues. DNA for the CDR3: TGTGCCAGTAGTATCATGGATCGGGATCAGCCCCAGCATTTT. The encoded protein is CASSIMDRDQPQHF. The variable domain in full, completed from reference TRBV19 and TRBJ1-5, reads DGGITQSPKYLFRKEGQNVTLSCEQNLNHDAMYWYRQDPGQGLRLIYYSQIVNDFQKGDIAEGYSVSREKKESFPLTVTSAQKNPTAFYLCASSIMDRDQPQHFGDGTRLSIL.

The genes are TRBV19 and TRBJ1-4; unclear D gene. Trimming took off 6 bases at V and 8 bases at J, with 19 bases between the two ends. From germline, CDR1 is LNHDA and CDR2 SQIVND (reference sequence). This CDR3 has 15 residues. CDR3 in amino acids: CASRPNHGVIEKLFF. CDR3 DNA sequence: TGTGCCAGTAGGCCCAACCACGGGGTTATCGAAAAACTGTTTTTT.